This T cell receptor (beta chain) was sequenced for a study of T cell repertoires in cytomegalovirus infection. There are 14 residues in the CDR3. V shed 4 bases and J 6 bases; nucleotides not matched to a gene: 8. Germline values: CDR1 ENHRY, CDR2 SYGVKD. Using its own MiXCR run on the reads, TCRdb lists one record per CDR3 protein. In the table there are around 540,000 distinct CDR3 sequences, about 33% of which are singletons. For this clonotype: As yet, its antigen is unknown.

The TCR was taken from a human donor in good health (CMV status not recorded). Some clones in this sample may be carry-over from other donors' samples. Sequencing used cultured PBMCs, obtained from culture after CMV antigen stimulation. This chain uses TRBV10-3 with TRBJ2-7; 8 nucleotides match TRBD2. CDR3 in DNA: TGTGCCATCAGTGGAAGGACTAGCTCTGGCGAGCAGTACTTC. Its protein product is CAISGRTSSGEQYF.